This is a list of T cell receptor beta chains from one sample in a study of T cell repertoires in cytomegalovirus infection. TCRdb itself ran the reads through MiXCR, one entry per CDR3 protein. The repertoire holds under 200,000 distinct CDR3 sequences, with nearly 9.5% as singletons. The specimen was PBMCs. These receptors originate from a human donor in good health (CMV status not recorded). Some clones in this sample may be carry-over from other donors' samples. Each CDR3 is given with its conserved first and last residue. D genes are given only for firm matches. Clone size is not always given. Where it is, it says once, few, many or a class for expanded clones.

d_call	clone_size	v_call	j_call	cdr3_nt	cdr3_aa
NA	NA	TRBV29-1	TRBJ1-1	TGCAGCGTTGAGAGATCGTCCAGGGGTGCTGAAGCTTTCTTT	CSVERSSRGAEAFF
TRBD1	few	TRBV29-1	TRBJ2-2	TGCAGCGTACAGGGGGCGTCGGACACCGGGGAGCTGTTTTTT	CSVQGASDTGELFF
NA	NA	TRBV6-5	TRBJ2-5	TGTGCCAGCAGTTACGGAGGGGAAGAGACCCAGTACTTC	CASSYGGEETQYF
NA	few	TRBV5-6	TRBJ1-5	TGTGCCAGCAGACGGAGGGGTGCGAGCAATCAGCCCCAGCATTTT	CASRRRGASNQPQHF
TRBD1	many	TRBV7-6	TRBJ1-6	TGTGCCAGCAGCTTAGAGGTGGCAGGGGGCTTTGTCGCCCTCCACTTT	CASSLEVAGGFVALHF
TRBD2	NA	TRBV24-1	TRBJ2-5	TGTGCCACCAGTGTTGGACTAGCTGAGACCCAGTACTTC	CATSVGLAETQYF
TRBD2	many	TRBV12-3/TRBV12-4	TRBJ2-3	TGTGCCAGCGGGCCCCCTGCGGGAGTAGATACGCAGTATTTT	CASGPPAGVDTQYF
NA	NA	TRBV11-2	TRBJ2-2	TGTGCCAGCAGCTTAGGTTGGGCCGGGGAGCTGTTTTTT	CASSLGWAGELFF
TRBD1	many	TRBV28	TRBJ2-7	TGTGCCACCTCCGGGACAGGGATCTCCTACGAGCAGTACTTC	CATSGTGISYEQYF
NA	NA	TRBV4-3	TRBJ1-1	TGCGCCAGTGCAGCCACCGCGAACACTGAAGCTTTCTTT	CASAATANTEAFF